This TCR beta chain was observed in a study of cytomegalovirus exposure and HLA in healthy donors. The CDR3 runs 16 residues. Germline assignment: CDR1 MDHEN and CDR2 SYDVKM. With 8 bases clipped from V and 9 bases from J, the junction kept 18 bases outside the gene matches. PCR was performed using 60 Vbeta and 13 Jbeta primers. In the authors' methods: In a later analysis, of around 83 million unique beta chains, roughly 11 million appeared in at least two donors. Clones were sequenced by immunoSEQ multiplex PCR, and TCRdb holds only the in-frame ones, with some missing. That table furnishes V, J and clone size, whereas the DNA furnished D and trimming. Here the sample spans about 270,000 clones, 72% being singletons. Notes on this clone: The target antigen is unknown.

Study-wide findings and caveats: Reportedly, HLA-A and HLA-B alleles of most subjects were accurately predicted from TCR beta.

The V gene is TRBV28, the J gene TRBJ2-1; 8 nucleotides align to TRBD1. Material for sequencing was PBMCs. The source of this sequence is a female donor in good health and CMV-seronegative. CDR3 bases: TGTGCCAGCGGTCTCGCCGGGACAGGAGGAGCTTCTGAGCAGTTCTTC. Encoded protein: CASGLAGTGGASEQFF.